Below, 18 T cell receptor beta chains from the same sample are listed, as sequenced in a study of T cell clones after liver transplantation. The protocol was immunoSEQ multiplex PCR, while the TCRdb copy is restricted to in-frame clones and leaves out a portion. The data hold more than 15,000 clones, with around 82% observed a single time. The specimen comprised CD8+ T cells from blood, sampled less than 50 months after liver transplant. The receptors shown here come from a human patient who received a liver transplant. Some T cells may originate from the graft donor.

The rearrangement joins TRBV19 to TRBJ1-1, with D uncertain. V lost 3 bases and J 0 bases, leaving 5 bases between the germline ends. The CDR3 spans 13 residues. Germline-derived CDR1 and CDR2 are LNHDA and SQIVND (reference sequence). The CDR3: CASSILVNTEAFF. The CDR3 DNA reads as TGTGCCAGTAGTATTCTAGTGAACACTGAAGCTTTCTTT. The full variable domain, in which reference TRBV19 and TRBJ1-1 provide the parts outside the CDR3, is DGGITQSPKYLFRKEGQNVTLSCEQNLNHDAMYWYRQDPGQGLRLIYYSQIVNDFQKGDIAEGYSVSREKKESFPLTVTSAQKNPTAFYLCASSILVNTEAFFGQGTRLTVV.

In its sample, this clone ranks as medium-sized. The chain employs TRBV7-2 and TRBJ2-3, with 11 bases fitting TRBD2. V lost 5 bases and J lost 0; bases outside the gene matches: 10. Looked up from germline, CDR1 is SGHTA and CDR2 is FQGNSA. This CDR3 has 18 amino acids. As DNA, the CDR3 is TGTGCCAGCAGCCTGAGTAGGGGACTAGCGGCTAGCACAGATACGCAGTATTTT. This encodes CASSLSRGLAASTDTQYF.

The chain links TRBV27 to TRBJ2-2, with 9 bases aligning to TRBD1. Per the germline V gene, CDR1 is MNHEY and CDR2 is SMNVEV (reference sequence). The CDR3 spans 14 residues. The trim removed 2 bases at V and 6 bases at J, leaving 1 base unmatched. CDR3: CASSLGQGSGELFF. CDR3 sequence (DNA): TGTGCCAGCAGTTTAGGACAGGGGTCCGGGGAGCTGTTTTTT.

V and J are TRBV28 and TRBJ1-2; TRBD1 is a possible D gene (5 bases). V gave up 2 bases and J gave up 4 bases, with 17 bases separating them. Germline V gene sequence: CDR1 MDHEN, CDR2 SYDVKM. CDR3 length equals 16 residues. CDR3 residues: CASSLTGGYRTYGYTF. The CDR3 DNA reads as TGTGCCAGCAGTTTAACGGGGGGTTATCGGACCTATGGCTACACCTTC.

The chain is built from TRBV4-2 and TRBJ2-7; 11 nucleotides match TRBD2. Germline assignment: CDR1 LGHNA and CDR2 YNFKEQ. Trimming cost V 0 bases and J 6 bases; bases outside gene matches: 7. The CDR3 has 16 amino acids. This chain's CDR3 is CASSQELASGRLEQYF. CDR3 sequence (DNA): TGTGCCAGCAGCCAAGAATTGGCTAGCGGGAGGCTCGAGCAGTACTTC.

V usage is TRBV5-6 and J usage is TRBJ2-7; D perhaps matches TRBD2 (5 bases). The CDR3 consists of 13 residues. V gave up 1 base and J gave up 3 bases, with 8 bases separating them. Germline loops: CDR1 SGHDT, CDR2 YYEEEE. The CDR3 coding sequence is TGTGCCAGCAGCTTGAAACTAGTCTACGAGCAGTACTTC. Amino acid sequence: CASSLKLVYEQYF. Drawing the rest from reference TRBV5-6 and TRBJ2-7, the complete variable domain is DAGVTQSPTHLIKTRGQQVTLRCSPKSGHDTVSWYQQALGQGPQFIFQYYEEEERQRGNFPDRFSGHQFPNYSSELNVNALLLGDSALYLCASSLKLVYEQYFGPGTRLTVT.

The V call is TRBV5-5, the J call TRBJ1-1; D unresolved. Trimming pared 2 bases from V and 7 bases from J, leaving 6 bases between. This CDR3 is built from 11 residues. CDR1 and CDR2 from the germline V gene are SGHKS and YYEKEE (reference sequence). CDR3 loop: CASSFSSEAFF. For the CDR3, the DNA is TGTGCCAGCAGCTTCAGTAGTGAAGCTTTCTTT.

The CDR3 region is CASSYSTGWGEQYF. The DNA of the CDR3 is TGTGCCAGCAGTTACTCGACAGGGTGGGGCGAGCAGTACTTC. The V call is TRBV6-6, the J call TRBJ2-7; 7 bases are a match to TRBD1. CDR3 length: 14 residues. The germline CDR1 and CDR2 sequences are MNHNY and SVGAGI (reference sequence). The trim removed 0 bases at V and 6 bases at J, leaving 5 bases unmatched.

V and J are TRBV29-1 and TRBJ2-3; 9 nucleotides match TRBD2. Germline V gene lookup returns CDR1 SQVTM and CDR2 ANQGSEA. The CDR3 sequence is 14 residues long. J gave up 3 bases and V 7 bases, and 8 bases lay outside the gene matches. The DNA for the CDR3 is TGCAGCGCCTCGACTAGCGGAACAACAGATACGCAGTATTTT. This codes for CSASTSGTTDTQYF.

The chain has TRBV29-1 and TRBJ2-1, with D hard to call. The CDR3 length is 12 residues. Trimming left V 0 bases short and J 4 bases short, with 4 bases between. Germline CDR1 reads SQVTM; CDR2 reads ANQGSEA. The CDR3 DNA follows: TGCAGCGTTGAAGAGGGTTACAATGAGCAGTTCTTC. As protein: CSVEEGYNEQFF.

The chain employs TRBV10-3 and TRBJ2-1; D is possibly TRBD2 (5 bases). V dropped 6 bases and J dropped 5 bases, with 11 bases sitting between them. The CDR3 contains 13 residues. Germline V gene sequence: CDR1 ENHRY, CDR2 SYGVKD. The DNA for the CDR3 is TGTGCCATCAGGGAGGCCAGCCACAATGAGCAGTTCTTC. Translating gives CAIREASHNEQFF.

This chain joins TRBV9 and TRBJ2-3; D may match TRBD1 or TRBD2 (5 bases each). Germline CDR1 is SGDLS and CDR2 is YYNGEE. The germline V and J ends were trimmed by 2 bases and 0 bases, with 10 bases remaining between them. The CDR3 extends over 15 amino acids. The CDR3 is CASSVSWGSTDTQYF. CDR3 nucleotide sequence: TGTGCCAGCAGCGTCTCCTGGGGGAGCACAGATACGCAGTATTTT.

The chain couples TRBV7-3 to TRBJ2-5; the match to TRBD2 covers 9 bases. The CDR3 covers 16 residues. After removal of 0 bases from V and 1 base from J, the junction contained 3 bases not matched to a gene. CDR1 and CDR2 from the germline V gene are SGHTA and FQGTGA. CDR3 sequence reads: CASSLTGTSLQETQYF. The DNA for the CDR3 is TGTGCCAGCAGCTTAACGGGGACTAGCCTCCAAGAGACCCAGTACTTC.

This chain's CDR3 is CASSRTGQHNEQFF. For the CDR3, the DNA is TGTGCCAGCAGCCGGACAGGACAGCACAATGAGCAGTTCTTC. J is TRBJ2-1 and V is TRBV5-4; 7 bases fit TRBD1. This CDR3 is built from 14 residues. Losses at the gene ends were 4 bases for V and 5 bases for J; bases not matched to a gene: 6. Germline lookup yields CDR1 SGHNT and CDR2 YYREEE (reference sequence).

The chain employs TRBV4-1 and TRBJ2-5, with D possibly being TRBD1 (6 bases). Trimming cost V 1 base and J 2 bases, with 11 bases left between them. CDR3 size: 15 residues. Germline V lookup: CDR1 MGHRA, CDR2 YSYEKL. CDR3 in amino acids: CASSQGPGAQETQYF. The CDR3 DNA reads TGCGCCAGCAGCCAAGGGCCAGGGGCTCAAGAGACCCAGTACTTC.

The chain uses TRBV4-3 and TRBJ2-7, with 7 bases fitting TRBD2. The CDR3 consists of 16 residues. Trimming removed 0 bases from V and 3 bases from J; junction bases left unmatched: 8. The germline gives CDR1 LGHNA, CDR2 YSLEER. CDR3: CASSQDRLGGDYEQYF. CDR3 sequence (DNA): TGCGCCAGCAGCCAAGACCGTCTGGGGGGGGACTACGAGCAGTACTTC.

The genes are TRBV27 and TRBJ1-1; D not certain. The germline V gene encodes CDR1 MNHEY and CDR2 SMNVEV (reference sequence). V lost 5 bases and J lost 1, with 11 bases in between. There are 14 residues in the CDR3. The DNA for the CDR3 is TGTGCCAGCAGTCACCCCGGAGGGAACACTGAAGCTTTCTTT. Its translation: CASSHPGGNTEAFF.

The genes are TRBV5-6 and TRBJ2-3, with TRBD1 matching over 9 bases. After removal of 4 bases from V and 4 bases from J, the junction contained 10 bases not matched to a gene. The CDR3 is 16 residues long. CDR1 and CDR2 (germline): SGHDT, YYEEEE. This CDR3 reads CASSGDRAGVADTQYF. CDR3 sequence (DNA): TGTGCCAGCAGCGGGGACAGGGCAGGGGTGGCAGATACGCAGTATTTT.